This is a list of T cell receptor beta chains from one sample in a study of T cell repertoires in cytomegalovirus infection. TCRdb recomputed calls from the reads with MiXCR, one row per CDR3 protein. This table has hundreds of thousands of distinct CDR3 sequences, approximately 30% appearing once. Material: PBMCs. These receptors were taken from a human donor in good health (CMV status not recorded). Some clones in this sample may be carry-over from other donors' samples. Both conserved end residues are part of each CDR3. A D gene is named only where the DNA matches it firmly. Rows may omit the clone size; those that give it use once, few, many or a size class.

d_call	clone_size	v_call	j_call	cdr3_nt	cdr3_aa
NA	NA	TRBV5-6	TRBJ1-1	TGTGCCAGCAGCTTCACCCCGAACACTGAAGCTTTCTTT	CASSFTPNTEAFF
NA	NA	TRBV6-1	TRBJ2-2	TGTGCCAGCAGTGAATGGAGGTTGAACACCGGGGAGCTGTTTTTT	CASSEWRLNTGELFF
TRBD2	NA	TRBV4-1	TRBJ2-1	TGCGCCAGCAGCCAATTTGGAGCCGGGGCTAGCGGGGGGGCGGGCAATGAGCAGTTCTTC	CASSQFGAGASGGAGNEQFF
TRBD1	NA	TRBV15	TRBJ2-5	TGTGCCACCAGCAGAGATCGGGACAGCCAGACCCAGTACTTC	CATSRDRDSQTQYF
NA	NA	TRBV4-3	TRBJ1-4	TGCGCCAGCAGCCAAGATTGGGCAGCCGCCAATGAAAAACTGTTTTTT	CASSQDWAAANEKLFF
TRBD1	many	TRBV7-2	TRBJ2-5	TGTGCCAGCAGCAAGCCCGGGACAGGGCCAGGGAAGACCCAGTACTTC	CASSKPGTGPGKTQYF
NA	few	TRBV7-8	TRBJ2-5	TGTGCCAGCAGCTTCACTAGAGGGGGGGAAGAGACCCAGTACTTC	CASSFTRGGEETQYF
TRBD1	few	TRBV12-3/TRBV12-4	TRBJ1-5	TGTGCCAGCAGGGTGGGGACAGGGGGTAATCAGCCCCAGCATTTT	CASRVGTGGNQPQHF
NA	NA	TRBV20-1	TRBJ2-3	TGCAGTGCTAGAGGCCAGCCAGGCACAGATACGCAGTATTTT	CSARGQPGTDTQYF
TRBD1	NA	TRBV24-1	TRBJ2-7	TGTGCCACCAGTGATTTGGAGGGGGCGCACGCGGTGCAGTACTTC	CATSDLEGAHAVQYF
NA	many	TRBV11-2	TRBJ1-6	TGTGCCAGCAGCTCCGGCAGCAATAATTCACCCCTCCACTTT	CASSSGSNNSPLHF
NA	NA	TRBV5-1	TRBJ2-3	TGCGCCAGCAGCTTGGAGGGGCCGACAGCCCTTACAGATACGCAGTATTTT	CASSLEGPTALTDTQYF
NA	NA	TRBV12-3/TRBV12-4	TRBJ2-7	TGTGCCAGCATGACCGGCTTCTCCTACGAGCAGTACTTC	CASMTGFSYEQYF
TRBD2	few	TRBV11-2	TRBJ2-5	TGTGCCAGCAGCTTAGAACTAGCGGGGGGGCCAAGAGAGACCCAGTACTTC	CASSLELAGGPRETQYF
TRBD1	NA	TRBV5-1	TRBJ1-1	TGCGCCAGCAGCTTGACAGGGGCGTTGCTGGGGGACACTGAAGCTTTCTTT	CASSLTGALLGDTEAFF
NA	many	TRBV7-8	TRBJ2-7	TGTGCCAGCAGCCTGGACAACGGGTCCTACGAGCAGTACTTC	CASSLDNGSYEQYF
NA	NA	TRBV9	TRBJ2-1	TGTGCCAGCAGCGTAGACGGGAGTGGCCCCTACAATGAGCAGTTCTTC	CASSVDGSGPYNEQFF
NA	NA	TRBV20-1	TRBJ1-5	TGCAGTGCCAAACGGGCCTCCTCCGCCGGGCCCCAGCATTTT	CSAKRASSAGPQHF
NA	NA	TRBV5-6	TRBJ1-4	TGTGCCAGCAGCTTGTTCCTCCGTACGGCGGAAAAACTGTTTTTT	CASSLFLRTAEKLFF
NA	few	TRBV6-6	TRBJ2-7	TGTGCCAGCAGGGGATATACTACCTCCTACGAGCAGTACTTC	CASRGYTTSYEQYF
NA	NA	TRBV5-6	TRBJ1-2	TGTGCCAGCTCCCCCGAAGTGGTGCCCCAGAGGGGCTACACCTTC	CASSPEVVPQRGYTF
NA	NA	TRBV28	TRBJ2-7	TGTGCCAGCAGAACTTACTCAGGGGAACGCTACGAGCAGTACTTC	CASRTYSGERYEQYF
NA	NA	TRBV6-2/TRBV6-3	TRBJ1-2	TGTGCCAGCAGTTACTCCTCTGCGGATCTACCTAACTATGGCTACACCTTC	CASSYSSADLPNYGYTF